The T cell receptor beta chain under discussion was sequenced for a study of cytomegalovirus exposure and HLA in healthy donors. General study findings and limits: TCR beta chain V- and J-gene trimming was linked, in a later analysis, to a missense variant in DCLRE1C. Later work associated over 15,000 TCR beta sequences with HLA alleles at 0.05 false discovery rate.

A word on this clone: Its antigen is unknown.

PCR amplification relied on 60 Vbeta primers (plus 13 Jbeta primers). Here immunoSEQ multiplex PCR was the method, and the copy in TCRdb shows in-frame clones only, minus some. The sample lists around 93,000 clones; approximately 60% were seen once. With 3 bases removed from V and 8 bases from J, the gap between germline ends came to 10 bases. The CDR3 extends over 13 amino acids. Germline V CDR1 and CDR2: SGHDN, FVKESK. The clonotype comes from a boy aged 10-17 years in good health and CMV-seropositive. The sample was PBMCs. This sequence joins TRBV14 and TRBJ2-2; maybe TRBD1 (6 bases). CDR3 bases: TGTGCCAGCAGCCAGATCAGGGGAGGGGAGCTGTTTTTT. Its translation: CASSQIRGGELFF.